This is a list of T cell receptor beta chains from one sample in a study of OX40 agonist ivuxolimab in advanced cancers. The method was immunoSEQ multiplex PCR; TCRdb's version includes in-frame clones alone and lacks a portion of them. Among tens of thousands of clones listed, around nine tenths were seen once. The material was CD4+ or CD8+ T cells sorted from blood, obtained in a trial of the OX40 agonist ivuxolimab. These receptors were obtained from an adult with an advanced solid tumor such as melanoma, head and neck, liver or kidney cancer. Both conserved end residues are part of each CDR3. Each record gives: D gene, clone size, J gene, V gene, CDR3 DNA, CDR3 protein. The D gene is left open where the match is weak. The size of a clone is reported for some rows only, either as once, few or many, or as a class for expanded clones.

>TRBD2|-|TRBJ2-7|TRBV11-2
TGTGCCAGCAGCTTAGAGGCTAGCGGGAGGTACGAGCAGTACTTC
CASSLEASGRYEQYF
>-|-|TRBJ2-4|TRBV4-2
TGTGCCAGCAGCCGAACTATCCAGGGGTATGGCAAAAACATTCAGTACTTC
CASSRTIQGYGKNIQYF
>TRBD1|-|TRBJ2-5|TRBV7-6
TGTGCCAGCAGCTTAGTGCAGGACAGGGGGCGTGAGACCCAGTACTTC
CASSLVQDRGRETQYF
>-|-|TRBJ1-5|TRBV7-2
TGTGCCAGCAGCTTAAGGGTGGGGGGGAATCAGCCCCAGCATTTT
CASSLRVGGNQPQHF
>-|-|TRBJ1-2|TRBV28
TGTGCCAGCCTCCCGATAGGTCGCAGAAACTATGGCTACACCTTC
CASLPIGRRNYGYTF
>-|-|TRBJ1-5|TRBV11-3
TGTGCCAGCAGCTTAGTCGGGCCACCACCCCGAAGTTATAGCAATCAGCCCCAGCATTTT
CASSLVGPPPRSYSNQPQHF
>-|-|TRBJ2-1|TRBV20-1
TGCAGTGCTAGAGATGAGCAGTTCTTC
CSARDEQFF
>TRBD2|-|TRBJ2-5|TRBV10-3
TGTGCCATCAGTGACCGACTAGCGGGAGGGAAAGAGACCCAGTACTTC
CAISDRLAGGKETQYF
>-|-|TRBJ1-4|TRBV15
TGTGCCACCCAGGGGCGGAATGAAAAACTGTTTTTT
CATQGRNEKLFF
>-|-|TRBJ1-1|TRBV6-5
TGTGCCAGCTGGGGGGGGAACACTGAAGCTTTCTTT
CASWGGNTEAFF
>TRBD1|few|TRBJ2-7|TRBV4-3
TGCGCCAGCAGCCAGGGGGACAGGGACCTATACGAGCAGTACTTC
CASSQGDRDLYEQYF
>-|few|TRBJ2-1|TRBV18
TGTGCCAGCTCATCGACGATCCAACAGAGGGGGCAGTTCTTC
CASSSTIQQRGQFF
>TRBD2|-|TRBJ2-3|TRBV11-2
TGTGCCAGCAGCTGGGGACTAGCGGGAGAATTTACGCAGTATTTT
CASSWGLAGEFTQYF
>TRBD1|-|TRBJ1-1|TRBV5-1
TGCGCCAGCAGCGCACAGGGGGCGACTGAAGCTTTCTTT
CASSAQGATEAFF
>TRBD1|-|TRBJ1-2|TRBV28
TGTGCCAGCAGTTTGTTAGGACAGGACTTTATTTCTGGCTACACCTTC
CASSLLGQDFISGYTF
>TRBD1|-|TRBJ1-2|TRBV11-1
TGTGCCAGCAGCTCCCGGGACAGGGACGGCTACACCTTC
CASSSRDRDGYTF
>TRBD2|-|TRBJ2-3|TRBV13
TGTGCCAGCAGCTTGGCGGGAGGGCCTGGAGATACGCAGTATTTT
CASSLAGGPGDTQYF
>-|once|TRBJ2-7|TRBV7-2
TGTGCCAGCAGCCTTACCGACAATTCACTCGGGACCTACGAGCAGTACTTC
CASSLTDNSLGTYEQYF
>-|-|TRBJ1-1|TRBV7-3
TGTGCCAGCAGCCTAGACATGAACACTGAAGCTTTCTTT
CASSLDMNTEAFF
>TRBD2|-|TRBJ2-2|TRBV15
TGTGCCACCAGCCTGAGAGCGGGAGGGGGCTTCGGGGAGCTGTTTTTT
CATSLRAGGGFGELFF
>-|-|TRBJ2-7|TRBV20-1
TGCAGTGCTTTGGACGTGTACGAGCAGTACTTC
CSALDVYEQYF
>TRBD1|-|TRBJ1-1|TRBV7-9
TGTGCCAGCAGCTTAACAGGGGTGGCTGAAGCTTTCTTT
CASSLTGVAEAFF
>-|-|TRBJ2-3|TRBV18
TGTGCCAGCACCCGTACTAAGCAGGGCACAGATACGCAGTATTTT
CASTRTKQGTDTQYF
>-|-|TRBJ2-7|TRBV6-5
TGTGCCAGCAGTTGGGGCAGGGTCTACGAGCAGTACTTC
CASSWGRVYEQYF
>-|-|TRBJ2-3|TRBV7-2
TGTGCCAGCAGTCCGGCTAATCGGGCAGATACGCAGTATTTT
CASSPANRADTQYF
>TRBD1|-|TRBJ1-4|TRBV6-1
TGTGCCACCCTCCCTCCGGGACAGGGGAAGGAAAAACTGTTTTTT
CATLPPGQGKEKLFF
>TRBD1|-|TRBJ2-5|TRBV30
TGTGCCTGGAGGTACGGGGACAGGGGGCAAGAGACCCAGTACTTC
CAWRYGDRGQETQYF
>TRBD1|-|TRBJ1-1|TRBV2
TGTGCCGGCCAACAGGGGGCCTATCCCACTGAAGCTTTCTTT
CAGQQGAYPTEAFF
>-|-|TRBJ2-3|TRBV11-2
TGTGCCAGCAGCTACCGGCAGGGGAACGCAGATACGCAGTATTTT
CASSYRQGNADTQYF
>-|-|TRBJ2-2|TRBV7-2
TGTGCCAGCAGCCCAGACCTCCGACCCTACACCGGGGAGCTGTTTTTT
CASSPDLRPYTGELFF
>TRBD2|-|TRBJ2-3|TRBV11-2
TGTGCCAGCAGCTTTCGGGGCGGGAGGGCCGGAGATACGCAGTATTTT
CASSFRGGRAGDTQYF
>TRBD2|-|TRBJ2-7|TRBV28
TGTGCCAGCAGCAGCGGGAGGGACGAGCAGTACTTC
CASSSGRDEQYF
>TRBD2|-|TRBJ2-7|TRBV5-4
TGTGCCAGCAGCCCGGGGGGTATGGGCAGTAGCGAGCAGTACTTC
CASSPGGMGSSEQYF
>-|-|TRBJ2-1|TRBV7-3
TGTGCCAGCAGCTTACTAGCGTACGGCAATGAGCAGTTCTTC
CASSLLAYGNEQFF
>-|-|TRBJ1-5|TRBV16
TGTGCCAGCAGCCAGGGGGAAAATCAGCCCCAGCATTTT
CASSQGENQPQHF
>-|-|TRBJ2-3|TRBV5-1
TGCGCCAGCAGCCCCGGGTGGGGGCGCGTAGCGGATACGCAGTATTTT
CASSPGWGRVADTQYF
>-|-|TRBJ1-5|TRBV18
TGTGCCAGCTCAACGGGCGGGTCCAATAGCAATCAGCCCCAGCATTTT
CASSTGGSNSNQPQHF
>TRBD1|once|TRBJ2-5|TRBV5-1
TGCGCCAGCAGCTTGGTGTCGGGACAGGAAGAGACCCAGTACTTC
CASSLVSGQEETQYF
>-|once|TRBJ2-6|TRBV4-1
TGCGCCAGCAGCCAAGATTCAGGGTACAGTTCTGGGGCCAACGTCCTGACTTTC
CASSQDSGYSSGANVLTF
>TRBD1|-|TRBJ2-2|TRBV7-9
TGTGCCAGCAGCAGGGACAGTCCGAACACCGGGGAGCTGTTTTTT
CASSRDSPNTGELFF
>TRBD1|-|TRBJ2-7|TRBV5-4
TGTGCCAGCAGCTTCGGAGGGGACAGGGGGAGCTACGAGCAGTACTTC
CASSFGGDRGSYEQYF
>TRBD1|-|TRBJ2-7|TRBV28
TGTGCCAGCCAGGGACAGGGGTTTAGTGAGCAGTACTTC
CASQGQGFSEQYF
>-|-|TRBJ1-3|TRBV30
TGTGCCTGGAGGAAGGGGCAGCTTTCTGGAAACACCATATATTTT
CAWRKGQLSGNTIYF
>-|-|TRBJ2-2|TRBV7-3
TGTGCCAGCAGCTTATTCCCCACTCCCGGGGAGCTGTTTTTT
CASSLFPTPGELFF